This TCR beta chain was sequenced in a study of T-cell memory formation after mild COVID-19. The V end was cut by 7 bases, the J end by 6 bases, with 24 bases between. Germline CDR1 SGHVS, CDR2 FQNEAQ. The CDR3 is 16 amino acids. TCRdb re-analysed the 5' RACE reads in MiXCR, keeping a single row per CDR3 protein. This table holds about 130,000 distinct CDR3 sequences, about 17% found once. V and J are TRBV7-8 and TRBJ1-1; D is uncertain. The sequence was collected from a young man who had mild COVID-19 (a few samples of this study predate the infection). Cell type and time point are not known. The sequencing input was PBMCs or a T cell subset sorted from them (not recorded which). DNA for the CDR3: TGTGCCAGCACCCCGGGGAGGAGAGGTCCGATCGCTGAAGCTTTCTTT. Protein: CASTPGRRGPIAEAFF.